The 17 T cell receptor beta chains below all came from one sample that was sequenced in a study of monozygotic twins with inflammatory bowel disease (dated 2019 in TCRdb). Libraries came from 5' RACE. The reads were generated on an Illumina HiSeq 2500. Once TCRdb had reprocessed the reads, it stored one entry per CDR3 protein sequence and supplied no DNA. The table kept for this sample lists fewer than 110,000 distinct CDR3 sequences. The ten largest clones add up to approximately 1.8% of the sample. The sequencing sample was made of blood. All receptors derive from a human donor with ulcerative colitis or Crohn's disease, or a healthy co-twin of an affected twin (not recorded which).

The chain couples TRBV20-1 to TRBJ2-5; as DNA is missing, the TRBD1 call by TCRdb cannot be tested. Looked up from germline, CDR1 is DFQATT and CDR2 is SNEGSKA (reference sequence). The CDR3 totals 14 residues. CDR3 loop: CSAPAGAKGETQYF.

The chain joins TRBV6-1 to TRBJ2-5; TCRdb indicates TRBD1, and absent DNA this call remains unverified. Germline V gene lookup returns CDR1 MNHNS and CDR2 SASEGT. The CDR3 length is 15 residues. Here the CDR3 reads CASSVRTGPQETQYF.

The gene calls are TRBV14 and TRBJ2-3; TCRdb reports TRBD2, a call that lacks DNA to check it against. CDR1 is SGHDN and CDR2 is FVKESK in the germline V gene. This CDR3 comprises 19 residues. The CDR3 here is CASSQAFQRGSTGTDTQYF.

CDR3 sequence reads: CAWRLDFWGFGGYTF. The chain joins TRBV30 to TRBJ1-2. Germline CDR1 reads GTSNPN; CDR2 reads SVGIG (reference sequence). This CDR3 has 15 amino acids.

The chain employs TRBV20-1 and TRBJ2-5; TCRdb indicates TRBD2, and absent DNA this call remains unverified. The CDR3 consists of 14 residues. Germline assignment: CDR1 DFQATT and CDR2 SNEGSKA (reference sequence). The CDR3: CSARGRQPQETQYF.

The rearrangement joins TRBV6-1 to TRBJ2-7; the D call of TRBD2 rests on TCRdb alone, since no DNA is present to check it. This CDR3 is 15 amino acids long. CDR1 MNHNS and CDR2 SASEGT come from the germline V gene. The CDR3 protein is CASRPGGGRLNEQYF.

The rearrangement links TRBV5-6 to TRBJ2-7. This CDR3 has 13 amino acids. The germline gives CDR1 SGHDT, CDR2 YYEEEE. The CDR3 protein is CASSLWTAYEQYF.

The CDR3 reads CASSVKTVQNTEAFF. The rearrangement uses TRBV7-2 and TRBJ1-1; TCRdb's D call of TRBD1 is untestable without DNA. CDR1 and CDR2 (germline): SGHTA, FQGNSA. The CDR3 is made up of 15 amino acids.

The chain links TRBV18 to TRBJ1-4. This CDR3 has 17 residues. Germline V lookup: CDR1 KGHSH, CDR2 LQKENI. CDR3: CASSPLVGRATNEKLFF. The full variable domain, in which reference TRBV18 and TRBJ1-4 provide the parts outside the CDR3, is NAGVMQNPRHLVRRRGQEARLRCSPMKGHSHVYWYRQLPEEGLKFMVYLQKENIIDESGMPKERFSAEFPKEGPSILRIQQVVRGDSAAYFCASSPLVGRATNEKLFFGSGTQLSVL.

The CDR3 sequence is CASSSAQTGNTEAFF. The chain links TRBV6-5 to TRBJ1-1; without DNA, the TCRdb call of TRBD1 cannot be checked. The V gene's germline CDR1 is MNHEY and CDR2 SVGAGI. This CDR3 is 15 amino acids long.

The V and J genes are TRBV12-5 and TRBJ2-1; TCRdb picks TRBD1, but there is no DNA to check that call. The germline gives CDR1 LGHNT, CDR2 FRNRAP. There are 16 residues in the CDR3. The CDR3 region is CASGLVSGTGGNEQFF.

The chain employs TRBV4-2 and TRBJ2-2; lacking DNA, the TRBD1 call made by TCRdb goes unchecked. This CDR3 comprises 16 residues. The germline V gene encodes CDR1 LGHNA and CDR2 YNFKEQ. CDR3 region: CASSRRETGDTGELFF.

The gene calls are TRBV5-6 and TRBJ2-7; the D call from TCRdb, TRBD2, cannot be confirmed without DNA. The CDR3 runs to 15 residues. Germline V gene sequence: CDR1 SGHDT, CDR2 YYEEEE. The CDR3 is CASSRGGIVAYEQYF.

This chain joins TRBV29-1 and TRBJ2-2; checking the TCRdb D call of TRBD2 is not possible without DNA. From germline, CDR1 is SQVTM and CDR2 ANQGSEA. The CDR3 has 12 amino acids. This CDR3 is CSVELAWGELFF.

The rearrangement joins TRBV4-3 to TRBJ2-3; without DNA, the TCRdb call of TRBD2 cannot be checked. Germline CDR1 reads LGHNA; CDR2 reads YSLEER. The CDR3 consists of 18 residues. The CDR3 loop is CASSQSILGGVITDTQYF.

The genes are TRBV20-1 and TRBJ2-7; as DNA is missing, the TRBD1 call by TCRdb cannot be tested. Germline V lookup: CDR1 DFQATT, CDR2 SNEGSKA (reference sequence). This CDR3 has 13 amino acids. The CDR3 loop is CSATRTGGDEQYF.

The chain links TRBV18 to TRBJ2-1; the D call of TRBD2 rests on TCRdb alone, since no DNA is present to check it. The CDR3 covers 13 residues. The germline gives CDR1 KGHSH, CDR2 LQKENI. The CDR3 loop is CASSRSLGDEQFF.